Given below is one TCR beta chain in context. As yet, its antigen is unknown. The data derive from a study of CD8 T cells in ankylosing spondylitis. Whole-study results and caveats: Reportedly, matched ankylosing spondylitis synovial fluid was significantly enriched for disease-linked clones. Seemingly distinctive of ankylosing spondylitis blood was a TCR beta motif formed by eight highly homologous variants.

TCR beta libraries were made by quantitative 5'-RACE with molecular barcodes. TCRdb reprocessed the 5' RACE reads via MiXCR and lists one record per CDR3 protein. The sample yields approximately 150,000 distinct CDR3 sequences, about a third seen once. The CDR3 covers 14 residues. J was trimmed by 4 bases and V by 5 bases; bases with no gene match: 8. Germline V gene data show CDR1 as SQVTM and CDR2 as ANQGSEA. The sequenced material came from synovial fluid, either unsorted or a sorted T cell fraction (not recorded which). The chain couples TRBV29-1 to TRBJ2-1; 7 bases agree with TRBD1. This clonotype originated in a male donor with ankylosing spondylitis. The CDR3 loop is CSVLGDSLYNEQFF. The CDR3 nucleotides read TGCAGCGTTCTAGGGGACAGCTTATACAATGAGCAGTTCTTC.